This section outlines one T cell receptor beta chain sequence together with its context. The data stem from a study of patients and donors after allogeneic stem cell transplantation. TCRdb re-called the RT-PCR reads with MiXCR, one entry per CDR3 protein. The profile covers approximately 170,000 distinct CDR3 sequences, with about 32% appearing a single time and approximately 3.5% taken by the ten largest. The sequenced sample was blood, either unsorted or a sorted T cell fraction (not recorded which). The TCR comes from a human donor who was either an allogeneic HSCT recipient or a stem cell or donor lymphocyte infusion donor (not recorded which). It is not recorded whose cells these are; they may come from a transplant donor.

The CDR3 nucleotides are TGTGCCAGCAGCTCGACTAGCGGGAGTCTTAATGAGCAGTTCTTC. This gives the protein CASSSTSGSLNEQFF. The chain couples TRBV7-6 to TRBJ2-1, with 12 bases identical to TRBD2. Per the germline V gene, CDR1 is SGHVS and CDR2 is FNYEAQ. The CDR3 covers 15 residues. V lost 4 bases, J lost 7 bases, and 5 bases stayed unmatched.